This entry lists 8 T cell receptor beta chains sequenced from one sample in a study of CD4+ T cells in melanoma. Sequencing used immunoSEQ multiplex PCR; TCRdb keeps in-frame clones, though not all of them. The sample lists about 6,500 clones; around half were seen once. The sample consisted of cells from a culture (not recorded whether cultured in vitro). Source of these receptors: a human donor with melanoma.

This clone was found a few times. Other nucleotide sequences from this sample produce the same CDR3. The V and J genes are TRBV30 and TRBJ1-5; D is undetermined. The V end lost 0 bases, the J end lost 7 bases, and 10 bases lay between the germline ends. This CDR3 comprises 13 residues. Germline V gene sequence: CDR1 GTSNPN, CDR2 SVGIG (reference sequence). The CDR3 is CAWSVAGSQPQHF. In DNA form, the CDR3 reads TGTGCCTGGAGTGTAGCGGGTTCGCAGCCCCAGCATTTT.

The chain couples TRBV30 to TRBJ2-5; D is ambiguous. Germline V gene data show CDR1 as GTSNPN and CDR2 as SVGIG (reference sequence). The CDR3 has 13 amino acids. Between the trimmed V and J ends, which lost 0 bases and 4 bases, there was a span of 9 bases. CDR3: CAWSVGGGETQYF. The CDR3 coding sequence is TGTGCCTGGAGTGTAGGTGGTGGAGAGACCCAGTACTTC.

CDR3 residues: CASTTHRGQSYGYTF. Here the CDR3 DNA reads TGTGCCAGCACGACTCACAGGGGGCAAAGCTATGGCTACACCTTC. This chain connects TRBV2 to TRBJ1-2, with 9 bases matching TRBD1. After removal of 7 bases from V and 4 bases from J, the junction contained 10 bases not matched to a gene. Per the germline V gene, CDR1 is SNHLY and CDR2 is FYNNEI. This CDR3 is 15 amino acids long.

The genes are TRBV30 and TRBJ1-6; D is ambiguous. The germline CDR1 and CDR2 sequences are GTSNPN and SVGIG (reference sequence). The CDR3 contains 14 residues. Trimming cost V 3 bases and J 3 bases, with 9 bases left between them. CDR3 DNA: TGTGCCTGGAGGAGTAGACTCTATAATTCACCCCTCCACTTT. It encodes CAWRSRLYNSPLHF.

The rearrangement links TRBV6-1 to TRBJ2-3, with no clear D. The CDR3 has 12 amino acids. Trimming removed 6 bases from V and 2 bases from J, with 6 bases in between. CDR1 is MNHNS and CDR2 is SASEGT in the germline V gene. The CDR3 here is CASRGNTDTQYF. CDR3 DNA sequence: TGTGCCAGCAGGGGGAACACAGATACGCAGTATTTT.

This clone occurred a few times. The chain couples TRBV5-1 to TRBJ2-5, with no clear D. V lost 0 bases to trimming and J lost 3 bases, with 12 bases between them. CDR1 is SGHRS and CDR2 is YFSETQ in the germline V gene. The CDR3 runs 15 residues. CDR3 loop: CASSLALSPEETQYF. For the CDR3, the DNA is TGCGCCAGCAGCTTGGCCCTCTCCCCAGAAGAGACCCAGTACTTC.

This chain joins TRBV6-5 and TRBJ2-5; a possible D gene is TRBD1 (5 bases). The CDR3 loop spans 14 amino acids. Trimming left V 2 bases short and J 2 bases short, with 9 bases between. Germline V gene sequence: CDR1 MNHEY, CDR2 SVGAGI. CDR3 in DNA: TGTGCCAGCAGTTACGGCAGGGTGCAAGAGACCCAGTACTTC. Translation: CASSYGRVQETQYF.

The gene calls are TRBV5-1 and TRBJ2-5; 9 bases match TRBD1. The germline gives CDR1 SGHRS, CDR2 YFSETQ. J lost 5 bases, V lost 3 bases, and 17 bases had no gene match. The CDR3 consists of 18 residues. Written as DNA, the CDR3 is TGCGCCAGCAGCTGGAAATCCCGGGACAGGGAATCGTCGGAGACCCAGTACTTC. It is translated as CASSWKSRDRESSETQYF.